Following are 30 T cell receptor beta chains from one sample sequenced in a study of early T cells in non-severe SARS-CoV-2 infection. From the 5' RACE reads, TCRdb called clonotypes with MiXCR, one entry per CDR3 protein. This sample has 80,000 to 100,000 distinct CDR3 sequences, with around 15% found just once. Sequenced: whole blood. The receptors come from an adult who was a healthcare worker with PCR-confirmed SARS-CoV-2 infection or an uninfected control (not recorded which).

The chain recombines TRBV20-1 with TRBJ2-1; TRBD2 matches 11 bases. J gave up 1 base and V 7 bases, and 12 bases lay outside the gene matches. The CDR3 is 17 amino acids. Germline assignment: CDR1 DFQATT and CDR2 SNEGSKA (reference sequence). CDR3: CSVLAGGPGSSYNEQFF. CDR3 sequence (DNA): TGCAGTGTTCTAGCGGGAGGCCCCGGGTCGTCCTACAATGAGCAGTTCTTC.

This chain connects TRBV9 to TRBJ1-6; D call uncertain. The CDR3 covers 16 residues. The germline V gene encodes CDR1 SGDLS and CDR2 YYNGEE. Trimming removed 3 bases from V and 0 bases from J, with 10 bases in between. CDR3 bases: TGTGCCAGCAGCGCCGCACGGGGCTCCTATAATTCACCCCTCCACTTT. Translating it yields CASSAARGSYNSPLHF.

This clonotype was counted at least ten times. The V and J genes are TRBV19 and TRBJ2-5; D is undetermined. Germline CDR1 reads LNHDA; CDR2 reads SQIVND (reference sequence). The CDR3 length is 14 residues. V dropped 8 bases and J dropped 2 bases, with 15 bases sitting between them. CDR3 amino acids: CASSRLEAQETQYF. The CDR3 DNA sequence: TGTGCCAGTTCCCGGCTAGAGGCGCAAGAGACCCAGTACTTC.

There are many counts of this clonotype. J is TRBJ1-1 and V is TRBV2; possibly TRBD1 for D (5 bases). The length of the CDR3 is 11 residues. V dropped 6 bases and J dropped 7 bases, with 9 bases sitting between them. Germline values: CDR1 SNHLY, CDR2 FYNNEI. In DNA form, the CDR3 reads TGTGCCAGCAGAGGGGACGGTGAAGCTTTCTTT. Protein sequence: CASRGDGEAFF.

The V and J genes are TRBV6-6 and TRBJ1-3, with D perhaps matching TRBD1 (5 bases). The V and J ends lost 0 bases and 0 bases respectively, with 15 bases between them. Germline CDR1 MNHNY, CDR2 SVGAGI (reference sequence). CDR3 length: 18 residues. The CDR3 DNA reads TGTGCCAGCAGTTACTCCACATTAGGGGAGGCCTCTGGAAACACCATATATTTT. Protein product: CASSYSTLGEASGNTIYF.

This clonotype was found a few times. The CDR3 DNA reads as TGTGCCAGCAGCCAAGGACCGGGACTAAACAATGAGCAGTTCTTC. As protein: CASSQGPGLNNEQFF. The chain combines TRBV14 with TRBJ2-1; 7 positions match TRBD2. V shed 1 base and J 5 bases; nucleotides not matched to a gene: 5. Germline V lookup: CDR1 SGHDN, CDR2 FVKESK. The CDR3 is 15 residues long.

A few counts support this clonotype. The chain carries TRBV2 and TRBJ1-2, with 7 bases identical to TRBD1. V was pared by 5 bases and J by 4 bases, with 1 base of the junction left unmatched. The CDR3 has 12 amino acids. CDR1 SNHLY and CDR2 FYNNEI come from the germline V gene. CDR3 nucleotide sequence: TGTGCCAGCAGTAGACAGGGCTATGGCTACACCTTC. Protein product: CASSRQGYGYTF.

This clonotype was found many times. The chain employs TRBV6-1 and TRBJ2-1; 10 bases match TRBD1. The V gene's germline CDR1 is MNHNS and CDR2 SASEGT. The V segment lost 6 bases and the J segment 10 bases; nucleotides outside the gene matches: 18. This CDR3 region has 17 residues. CDR3 in amino acids: CASSDHSTGGQKKEQFF. The CDR3 DNA is TGTGCCAGCAGCGATCACTCGACAGGGGGCCAGAAGAAGGAGCAGTTCTTC.

This clonotype was recorded a few times. The rearrangement links TRBV6-1 to TRBJ1-1; D ambiguous. The CDR3 runs to 11 residues. Germline V gene lookup returns CDR1 MNHNS and CDR2 SASEGT. Trimming pared 6 bases from V and 7 bases from J, leaving 9 bases between. The CDR3, as DNA: TGTGCCAGCAGGAGGGTATTTGAAGCTTTCTTT. This sequence encodes CASRRVFEAFF.

The chain carries TRBV6-1 and TRBJ2-7; 9 nucleotides match TRBD2. The CDR3 spans 18 residues. The germline V gene has CDR1 MNHNS and CDR2 SASEGT. The ends lost 2 bases at V and 3 bases at J; junction bases unmatched: 14. The CDR3 DNA reads TGTGCCAGCAGTGAAACTTTTAATTTGCGGGAGGGCCTCTACGAGCAGTACTTC. Translated, it gives CASSETFNLREGLYEQYF.

This clonotype was found many times. The V call is TRBV9, the J call TRBJ2-3; D is unresolved. The CDR3 covers 13 residues. V dropped 2 bases and J dropped 6 bases, with 10 bases sitting between them. The germline V gene has CDR1 SGDLS and CDR2 YYNGEE. This chain's CDR3 is CASSVDTPDTQYF. The CDR3 nucleotides are TGTGCCAGCAGCGTCGACACCCCCGATACGCAGTATTTT.

This chain uses TRBV7-3 with TRBJ2-5, with D maybe TRBD1 (5 bases). Trimming shortened V by 1 base and J by 4 bases, and 13 bases separated the two germline ends. The CDR3 consists of 15 residues. Germline assignment: CDR1 SGHTA and CDR2 FQGTGA. CDR3 in DNA: TGTGCCAGCAGCTTAATGGGGCACCTCCGAGAGACCCAGTACTTC. Its protein product is CASSLMGHLRETQYF.

This clonotype was observed a few times. This chain joins TRBV9 and TRBJ2-3, with 10 bases matching TRBD1. Trimming took 6 bases from V and 0 from J; bases not matched to a gene: 7. The CDR3 contains 16 residues. Per germline, CDR1 SGDLS and CDR2 YYNGEE. CDR3 sequence: CASTQRGQGSTDTQYF. Written as DNA, the CDR3 is TGTGCCAGCACCCAAAGGGGACAGGGGAGCACAGATACGCAGTATTTT.

The CDR3 reads CASSQISHTEAFF. The CDR3 region has the DNA TGTGCCAGCAGCCAGATCTCGCACACTGAAGCTTTCTTT. This rearrangement joins TRBV3-1 to TRBJ1-1; no clear D gene. This CDR3 has 13 residues. Per germline, CDR1 LGHDT and CDR2 YNNKEL (reference sequence). Trimming took 3 bases from V and 3 from J, leaving 8 bases between them.

In this sample, this clonotype turned up many times. The CDR3 DNA is TGTGCCAGTAGTAATAGAAACCGGGGACAGGGGCCGAACATTCAGTACTTC. Its protein is CASSNRNRGQGPNIQYF. The gene calls are TRBV19 and TRBJ2-4, with 10 bases matching TRBD1. Germline CDR1 LNHDA, CDR2 SQIVND (reference sequence). The CDR3 has 17 amino acids. Unmatched junction bases numbered 13, after V lost 4 bases and J lost 7 bases.

The chain links TRBV6-1 to TRBJ2-7; 16 nucleotides match TRBD2. CDR1 is MNHNS and CDR2 is SASEGT in the germline V gene. V lost 4 bases, J lost 1 base, and 7 bases stayed unmatched. There are 18 residues in the CDR3. The CDR3 loop is CASSVGLAGGLHSYEQYF. The DNA of the CDR3 is TGTGCCAGCAGTGTGGGACTAGCGGGAGGGTTACATTCCTACGAGCAGTACTTC.

This clonotype has a count of ten or more. The chain recombines TRBV6-1 with TRBJ2-5; D might be TRBD1 (6 bases). CDR1 is MNHNS, CDR2 SASEGT, per germline. V shed 4 bases and J shed 2 bases, with 8 bases lying between them. The CDR3 consists of 13 residues. This CDR3 reads CASSGQVQETQYF. The CDR3 nucleotides are TGTGCCAGCAGTGGACAGGTACAAGAGACCCAGTACTTC.

This clonotype came up a few times. This chain links TRBV1 with TRBJ2-7; the table's TRBD1 call for D was not verified on the DNA. TRBV1 is a known pseudogene. The CDR3 totals 18 residues. CDR3 sequence reads: CTSSQVFRGRACSYEQYF. The DNA for the CDR3 is TGCACCAGCAGCCAAGTCTTTCGGGGACGGGCCTGCTCCTACGAGCAGTACTTC.

The chain joins TRBV19 to TRBJ2-5; D might be TRBD1 or TRBD2, each matching 5 bases. V was shortened by 5 bases and J by 5 bases, with 18 bases between the two germline ends. Germline CDR1 reads LNHDA; CDR2 reads SQIVND (reference sequence). The CDR3 has 15 amino acids. The CDR3 DNA reads TGTGCCAGTAGTCCCAGCAGGGACCCAGGGGAGACCCAGTACTTC. It codes for CASSPSRDPGETQYF.

This clonotype turned up a few times. The chain carries TRBV5-5 and TRBJ2-4, with D maybe TRBD1 (6 bases). The CDR3 totals 14 residues. V dropped 4 bases and J dropped 8 bases, with 16 bases sitting between them. Germline lookup yields CDR1 SGHKS and CDR2 YYEKEE (reference sequence). The CDR3 loop reads CASSRRTGRDIQYF. The CDR3 nucleotides read TGTGCCAGCAGCCGCCGCACAGGGAGAGACATTCAGTACTTC.

This rearrangement joins TRBV6-1 to TRBJ2-1, with D possibly TRBD1 on 6 matching bases. Germline V gene lookup returns CDR1 MNHNS and CDR2 SASEGT. Trimming stripped 2 bases from V and 8 bases from J, with 16 bases between. The CDR3 consists of 15 residues. CDR3 in amino acids: CASSELAGARDEQFF. The CDR3 nucleotides read TGTGCCAGCAGTGAACTGGCAGGGGCGAGGGATGAGCAGTTCTTC.

This clonotype appeared a few times. The chain links TRBV5-1 to TRBJ2-7; TRBD2 matches 9 bases. There are 15 residues in the CDR3. The V and J ends lost 9 bases and 5 bases, in that order; junction bases with no gene match: 15. CDR1 is SGHRS, CDR2 YFSETQ, per germline. CDR3 in amino acids: CATTSGLAGTNEQYF. As DNA, the CDR3 is TGCGCCACCACCTCGGGGCTAGCGGGAACCAACGAGCAGTACTTC.

This clonotype has just a few counts. This chain links TRBV7-9 with TRBJ2-5; D uncertain. This CDR3 contains 13 residues. The germline V gene has CDR1 SEHNR and CDR2 FQNEAQ (reference sequence). The ends were cut back, 5 bases at V and 1 base at J, with 8 bases in the middle. This CDR3 is CASSARTQETQYF. CDR3 nucleotide sequence: TGTGCCAGCAGCGCTAGGACCCAAGAGACCCAGTACTTC.

The chain links TRBV6-1 to TRBJ1-5; D unclear. The V gene lost 0 bases and the J gene lost 2 bases, with 11 bases spanning the gap. Germline lookup yields CDR1 MNHNS and CDR2 SASEGT. The CDR3 consists of 16 residues. The DNA of the CDR3 is TGTGCCAGCAGTGAAGCCACCGCCGGGGGCAATCAGCCCCAGCATTTT. Translating it yields CASSEATAGGNQPQHF.

This clonotype was counted a few times. This chain uses TRBV7-2 with TRBJ2-5; D gene unclear. V dropped 5 bases and J dropped 4 bases, with 11 bases sitting between them. In germline, CDR1 is SGHTA, CDR2 FQGNSA. The CDR3 covers 13 residues. The CDR3: CASSPGPRETQYF. The DNA of the CDR3 is TGTGCCAGCAGCCCCGGGCCCCGAGAGACCCAGTACTTC.

Ten or more counts support this clonotype. The chain has TRBV11-2 and TRBJ1-1, with a possible D match to TRBD1 (5 bases). CDR1 and CDR2 from the germline V gene are SGHAT and FQNNGV. This CDR3 comprises 14 residues. Trimming left V 5 bases short and J 8 bases short, with 18 bases between. Here the CDR3 reads CASSRVSSGHEAFF. For the CDR3, the DNA is TGTGCCAGCAGCCGCGTCTCGTCAGGGCACGAAGCTTTCTTT.

This clonotype was observed many times. CDR3 DNA sequence: TGTGCCAGCACCTCCGACAGGGGGCCGTTACCCCAGCATTTT. This encodes CASTSDRGPLPQHF. The chain is built from TRBV12-3 or TRBV12-4 and TRBJ1-5, with 10 bases that match TRBD1. The length of the CDR3 is 14 residues. The junction had 10 bases not matched to a gene; V was cut back by 7 bases and J by 10 bases.

This rearrangement joins TRBV10-3 to TRBJ2-7; no clear D. The germline gives CDR1 ENHRY, CDR2 SYGVKD. Between the trimmed V and J ends, which lost 5 bases and 2 bases, there was a span of 7 bases. CDR3 length: 12 amino acids. The CDR3 sequence: CAISPSPYEQYF. CDR3 nucleotide sequence: TGTGCCATCAGTCCTTCTCCCTACGAGCAGTACTTC.

The chain couples TRBV2 to TRBJ2-1, with 15 bases aligning to TRBD2. CDR3 size: 14 residues. The V and J ends lost 6 bases and 7 bases, in that order; junction bases with no gene match: 1. In germline, CDR1 is SNHLY, CDR2 FYNNEI. For the CDR3, the DNA is TGTGCCAGCAGCGGGACTAGCGGGAGGAATGAGCAGTTCTTC. Residues: CASSGTSGRNEQFF.

J is TRBJ2-3 and V is TRBV30; TRBD1 matches 11 bases. The length of the CDR3 is 15 residues. V was pared by 1 base and J by 4 bases, with 4 bases of the junction left unmatched. The germline V gene has CDR1 GTSNPN and CDR2 SVGIG (reference sequence). CDR3 nucleotide sequence: TGTGCCTGGAGTGGGGACAGGGGGGGCCCAGATACGCAGTATTTT. It yields the protein CAWSGDRGGPDTQYF.